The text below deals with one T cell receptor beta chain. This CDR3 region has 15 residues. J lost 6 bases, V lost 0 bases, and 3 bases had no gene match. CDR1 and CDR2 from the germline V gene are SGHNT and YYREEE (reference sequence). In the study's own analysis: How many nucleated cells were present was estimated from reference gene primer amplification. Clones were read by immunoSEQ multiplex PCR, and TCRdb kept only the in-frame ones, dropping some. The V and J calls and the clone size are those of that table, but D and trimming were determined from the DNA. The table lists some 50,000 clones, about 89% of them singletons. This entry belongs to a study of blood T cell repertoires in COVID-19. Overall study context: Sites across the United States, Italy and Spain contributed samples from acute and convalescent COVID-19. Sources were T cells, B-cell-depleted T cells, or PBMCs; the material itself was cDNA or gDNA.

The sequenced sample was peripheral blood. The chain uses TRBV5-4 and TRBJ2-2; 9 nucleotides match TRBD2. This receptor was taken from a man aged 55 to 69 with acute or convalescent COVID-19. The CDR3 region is CASSLAGLAPGELFF. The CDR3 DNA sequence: TGTGCCAGCAGCTTGGCGGGACTAGCCCCCGGGGAGCTGTTTTTT.